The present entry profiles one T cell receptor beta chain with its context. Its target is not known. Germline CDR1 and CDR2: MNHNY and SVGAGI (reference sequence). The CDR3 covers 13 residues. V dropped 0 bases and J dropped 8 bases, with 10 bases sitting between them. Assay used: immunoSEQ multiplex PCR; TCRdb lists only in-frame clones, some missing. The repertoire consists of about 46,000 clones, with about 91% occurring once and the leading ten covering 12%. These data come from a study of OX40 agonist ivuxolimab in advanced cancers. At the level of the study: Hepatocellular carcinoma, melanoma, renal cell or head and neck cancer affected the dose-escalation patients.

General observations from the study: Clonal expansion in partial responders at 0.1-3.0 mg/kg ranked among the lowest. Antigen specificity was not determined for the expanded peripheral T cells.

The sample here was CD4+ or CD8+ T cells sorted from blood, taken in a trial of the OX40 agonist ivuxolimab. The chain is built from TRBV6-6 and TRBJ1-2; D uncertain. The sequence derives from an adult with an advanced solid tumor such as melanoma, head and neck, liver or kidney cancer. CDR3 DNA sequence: TGTGCCAGCAGTTACTCGAATTACGGGGGCTACACCTTC. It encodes CASSYSNYGGYTF.